The clone carrying this T cell receptor beta chain was detected once. In the source study's methods: Researchers report that nucleated cell counts were estimated from reference gene primer amplification. Profiled with immunoSEQ multiplex PCR; TCRdb holds only in-frame clones, not every one. From that table come the V and J calls and clone size; the DNA was used to work out D and trimming. Of roughly 16,000 clones detected, around four fifths appear once; the ten largest clones hold about 20%. This entry comes from a study of blood T cell repertoires in COVID-19. Study details: Specimens from acute and convalescent COVID-19 originated in the United States, Italy and Spain. The analysed material was cDNA or gDNA that came from T cells, B-cell-depleted T cells, or PBMCs.

The germline CDR1 and CDR2 sequences are SGHNT and YYREEE (reference sequence). V lost 4 bases and J 5 bases, leaving 12 bases between the germline ends. This CDR3 is 13 amino acids long. The chain has TRBV5-4 and TRBJ2-5; D may be TRBD1 (6 bases). The sequencing sample was made of peripheral blood. This TCR was sampled from a man older than 75 with active COVID-19. Here the CDR3 DNA reads TGTGCCAGCAGCAAGGGACAAAGCGAGACCCAGTACTTC. This codes for CASSKGQSETQYF.